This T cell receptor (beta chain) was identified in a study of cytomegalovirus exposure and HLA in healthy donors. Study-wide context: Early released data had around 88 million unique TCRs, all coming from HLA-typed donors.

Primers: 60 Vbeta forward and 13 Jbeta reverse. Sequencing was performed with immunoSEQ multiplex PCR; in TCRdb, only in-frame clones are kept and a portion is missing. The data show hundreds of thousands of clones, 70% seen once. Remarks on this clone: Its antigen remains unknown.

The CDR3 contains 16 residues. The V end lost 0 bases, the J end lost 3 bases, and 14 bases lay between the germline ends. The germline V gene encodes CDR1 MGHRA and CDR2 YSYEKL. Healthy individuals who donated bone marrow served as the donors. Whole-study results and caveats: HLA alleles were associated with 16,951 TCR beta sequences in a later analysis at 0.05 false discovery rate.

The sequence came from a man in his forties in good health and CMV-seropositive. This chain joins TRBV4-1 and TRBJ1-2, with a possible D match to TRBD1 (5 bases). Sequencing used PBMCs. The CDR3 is CASSQEVVGPYYGYTF. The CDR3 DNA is TGCGCCAGCAGCCAAGAGGTCGTGGGGCCCTACTATGGCTACACCTTC.